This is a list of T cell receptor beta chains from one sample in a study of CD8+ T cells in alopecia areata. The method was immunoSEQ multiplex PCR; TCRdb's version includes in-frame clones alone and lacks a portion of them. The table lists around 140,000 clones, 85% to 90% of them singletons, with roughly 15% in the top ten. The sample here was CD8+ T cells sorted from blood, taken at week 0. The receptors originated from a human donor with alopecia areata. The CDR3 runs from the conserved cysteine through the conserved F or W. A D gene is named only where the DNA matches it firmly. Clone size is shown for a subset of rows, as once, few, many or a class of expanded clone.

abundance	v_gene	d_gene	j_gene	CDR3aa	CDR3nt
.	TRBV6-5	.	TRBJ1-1	CASSYRRFQDTEAFF	TGTGCCAGCAGTTACCGAAGATTTCAAGACACTGAAGCTTTCTTT
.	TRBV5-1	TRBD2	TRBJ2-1	CASSLAGEGNEQFF	TGCGCCAGCAGCTTAGCGGGAGAAGGGAATGAGCAGTTCTTC
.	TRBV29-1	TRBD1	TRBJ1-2	CSVEQGDLYGYTF	TGCAGCGTTGAGCAGGGGGATCTCTATGGCTACACCTTC
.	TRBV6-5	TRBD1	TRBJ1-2	CASSYSGQGASGYTF	TGTGCCAGCAGTTACTCCGGACAGGGGGCGTCTGGCTACACCTTC
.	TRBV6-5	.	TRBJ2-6	CASSYEEFSGANVLTF	TGTGCCAGCAGTTACGAAGAGTTCTCTGGGGCCAACGTCCTGACTTTC
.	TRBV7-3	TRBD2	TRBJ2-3	CASSSGGNTDTQYF	TGTGCCAGCAGCTCGGGGGGGAACACAGATACGCAGTATTTT
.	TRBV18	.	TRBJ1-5	CASSVVSGDQPQHF	TGTGCCAGCTCAGTAGTATCGGGAGATCAGCCCCAGCATTTT
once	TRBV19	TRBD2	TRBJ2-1	CASSLLAGHNEQFF	TGTGCCAGTAGCCTACTAGCGGGCCACAATGAGCAGTTCTTC
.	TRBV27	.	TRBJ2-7	CASSLPDSRYEQYF	TGTGCCAGCAGTTTACCAGATTCGAGATACGAGCAGTACTTC
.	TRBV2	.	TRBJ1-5	CAIGDQPQHF	TGTGCCATAGGGGATCAGCCCCAGCATTTT
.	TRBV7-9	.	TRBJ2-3	CASSPDYTSTDTQYF	TGTGCCAGCAGCCCTGACTACACCAGCACAGATACGCAGTATTTT
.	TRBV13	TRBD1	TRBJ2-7	CASTSPGGYEQYF	TGTGCCAGCACATCCCCAGGGGGCTACGAGCAGTACTTC
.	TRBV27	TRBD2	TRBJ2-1	CASSLTSGRAYNEQFF	TGTGCCAGCAGTTTAACTAGCGGGAGGGCTTACAATGAGCAGTTCTTC
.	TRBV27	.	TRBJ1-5	CASSLGGIQPQHF	TGTGCCAGCAGTTTAGGGGGGATTCAGCCCCAGCATTTT
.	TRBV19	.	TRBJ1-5	CASSIVGVRDQPQHF	TGTGCCAGTAGTATAGTTGGTGTCCGGGATCAGCCCCAGCATTTT
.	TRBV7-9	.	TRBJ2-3	CASSLSGRTQYF	TGTGCCAGCAGCTTAAGTGGCAGAACGCAGTATTTT
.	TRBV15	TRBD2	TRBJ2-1	CATSTSGSSYNEQFF	TGTGCCACCAGCACGAGCGGGAGCTCCTACAATGAGCAGTTCTTC
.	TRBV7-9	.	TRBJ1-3	CASSLGSTRESGNTIYF	TGTGCCAGCAGCTTAGGGTCGACGAGGGAATCTGGAAACACCATATATTTT
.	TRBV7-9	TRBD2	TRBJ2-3	CASNPGGADTQYF	TGTGCCAGCAACCCGGGGGGGGCAGATACGCAGTATTTT